Listed here are 6 T cell receptor beta chains from one sample, sequenced in a study of neurological immune-mediated disorders. TCRdb re-called the 5' RACE reads through MiXCR, storing one row per CDR3 protein. The data show 85,000 to 90,000 distinct CDR3 sequences, roughly 3.2% seen once. The sample consisted of PBMCs. These receptor sequences come from a woman in her forties or fifties with multiple sclerosis.

This clonotype was counted at least ten times. This chain links TRBV20-1 with TRBJ1-1; no definite D call. V was trimmed by 2 bases and J by 1 base, leaving 11 bases between them. Germline CDR1 and CDR2: DFQATT and SNEGSKA (reference sequence). CDR3 length: 14 amino acids. CDR3 in DNA: TGCAGTGCTAGAAAGGTGGCGGCGAACACTGAAGCTTTCTTT. It translates to CSARKVAANTEAFF.

This clonotype has at least ten counts. The chain joins TRBV5-1 to TRBJ2-7; D is unresolved. The CDR3 covers 13 residues. V was shortened by 6 bases and J by 0 bases, with 10 bases between the two germline ends. Germline V gene lookup returns CDR1 SGHRS and CDR2 YFSETQ. The DNA of the CDR3 is TGCGCCAGCATGGGGTTTCCCTCCTACGAGCAGTACTTC. It translates to CASMGFPSYEQYF.

This clonotype has only a few counts. The gene calls are TRBV7-2 and TRBJ2-5; D gene unclear. The CDR3 spans 15 residues. Per germline, CDR1 SGHTA and CDR2 FQGNSA. V lost 5 bases to trimming and J lost 1 base, with 14 bases between them. Here the CDR3 DNA reads TGTGCCAGCAGCCACCTAGGTGGCGGCCAAGAGACCCAGTACTTC. It specifies CASSHLGGGQETQYF.

This clonotype has ten or more counts. The CDR3: CASSYGSSSYNEQFF. The DNA for the CDR3 is TGTGCCAGCAGTTACGGTTCGAGCTCCTACAATGAGCAGTTCTTC. This rearrangement joins TRBV6-2 or TRBV6-3 to TRBJ2-1; no firm D call. Trimming cost V 2 bases and J 0 bases, with 8 bases left between them. Looked up from germline, CDR1 is MNHEY and CDR2 is SVGEGT. The CDR3 extends over 15 amino acids.

This clonotype was seen repeatedly, ten times or more. The chain uses TRBV5-6 and TRBJ1-2; no definite D call. CDR1 and CDR2 from the germline V gene are SGHDT and YYEEEE. This CDR3 comprises 13 residues. Trimming stripped 2 bases from V and 9 bases from J, with 14 bases between. The CDR3 DNA is TGTGCCAGCAGCTTCGCCGAAGGGAGGCGCTACACCTTC. Its protein is CASSFAEGRRYTF.

With respect to this clonotype: Given a much more abundant clone one base away, this may be a read error. The chain has TRBV20-1 and TRBJ1-6; tentatively, D is TRBD1 (5 bases). The germline V gene encodes CDR1 DFQATT and CDR2 SNEGSKA (reference sequence). The length of the CDR3 is 13 residues. The CDR3 protein is CSAAGAGFSPLNF. CDR3 bases: TGCAGTGCGGCGGGTGCAGGGTTTTCACCCCTCAACTTT.